The next 27 T cell receptor beta chains were all read from a single sample in a study of cytomegalovirus exposure and HLA in healthy donors. PCR involved 60 Vbeta and 13 Jbeta primers. Sequencing used immunoSEQ multiplex PCR; TCRdb keeps in-frame clones, though not all of them. This table holds roughly 100,000 clones, under 85% found once. The sequencing sample was made of PBMCs. The source of these receptors is a man aged 18 to 29 in good health and CMV-seropositive.

The chain couples TRBV6-1 to TRBJ2-5, with D unresolved. The CDR3 consists of 11 residues. Germline V CDR1 and CDR2: MNHNS, SASEGT. The V gene lost 2 bases and the J gene lost 5 bases, with 3 bases spanning the gap. DNA for the CDR3: TGTGCCAGCAGTGAACTGGAGACCCAGTACTTC. Amino acids: CASSELETQYF.

There are many counts of this clone. The chain links TRBV9 to TRBJ1-4, with 7 bases lining up with TRBD1. J gave up 0 bases and V 0 bases, and 8 bases lay outside the gene matches. This CDR3 spans 18 amino acids. CDR1 and CDR2 from the germline V gene are SGDLS and YYNGEE. CDR3 DNA sequence: TGTGCCAGCAGCGTAGGGACAGGAAAAGGGTCAACTAATGAAAAACTGTTTTTT. This codes for CASSVGTGKGSTNEKLFF.

This chain connects TRBV4-1 to TRBJ2-5; 11 bases map to TRBD1. In germline, CDR1 is MGHRA, CDR2 YSYEKL. V lost 3 bases to trimming and J lost 4 bases; unmatched junction nucleotides: 1. The CDR3 covers 14 residues. The CDR3 protein is CASSQDRGLETQYF. Written as DNA, the CDR3 is TGCGCCAGCAGCCAGGACAGGGGGCTAGAGACCCAGTACTTC.

In this sample, this clone turned up once. The V gene is TRBV7-9, the J gene TRBJ1-2; 8 bases agree with TRBD1. This CDR3 is built from 13 residues. Per germline, CDR1 SEHNR and CDR2 FQNEAQ (reference sequence). The V segment lost 4 bases and the J segment 8 bases; nucleotides outside the gene matches: 6. CDR3 sequence reads: CASSSTGERGYTF. The CDR3 DNA follows: TGTGCCAGCAGCTCGACAGGGGAGCGAGGCTACACCTTC.

The gene calls are TRBV25-1 and TRBJ1-4; perhaps TRBD1 as D (5 bases). V was shortened by 2 bases and J by 5 bases, with 15 bases between the two germline ends. Germline CDR1 and CDR2: MGHDK and SYGVNS. This CDR3 is 16 amino acids long. Here the CDR3 reads CASSEPLGGRNEKLFF. CDR3 bases: TGTGCCAGCAGTGAACCACTGGGGGGTCGAAATGAAAAACTGTTTTTT.

The rearrangement joins TRBV2 to TRBJ2-5; the match to TRBD2 covers 8 bases. The CDR3 spans 14 residues. V trimming: 6 bases; J trimming: 5 bases; junction bases outside the gene matches: 8. Germline V gene data show CDR1 as SNHLY and CDR2 as FYNNEI. The CDR3 nucleotides are TGTGCCAGCAGAGGACTAGCCGTTTCGGAGACCCAGTACTTC. Translated, it gives CASRGLAVSETQYF.

This clone showed up just a few times. The chain employs TRBV2 and TRBJ1-4, with D tentatively TRBD1 (5 bases). CDR3 length equals 16 residues. Trimming removed 4 bases at V and 4 bases at J, with 16 bases between. Germline assignment: CDR1 SNHLY and CDR2 FYNNEI. The CDR3 DNA reads TGTGCCAGCAGTGTAACTTCGACAGCGCTTAATGAAAAACTGTTTTTT. Protein sequence: CASSVTSTALNEKLFF.

The chain employs TRBV6-5 and TRBJ2-7, with TRBD1 as a possible D gene (6 bases). Per the germline V gene, CDR1 is MNHEY and CDR2 is SVGAGI. The V gene lost 5 bases and the J gene lost 0 bases, with 14 bases spanning the gap. The CDR3 has 15 amino acids. The CDR3 bases are TGTGCCAGCAGTAGACCCGGACAGATCTCCTACGAGCAGTACTTC. This encodes CASSRPGQISYEQYF.

This chain connects TRBV6-1 to TRBJ2-3; D remains ambiguous. V lost 1 base and J lost 2, with 10 bases in between. Germline V gene sequence: CDR1 MNHNS, CDR2 SASEGT. This CDR3 has 15 residues. CDR3 residues: CASSEVRSPTDTQYF. Here the CDR3 DNA reads TGTGCCAGCAGTGAAGTTCGGAGTCCCACAGATACGCAGTATTTT.

The chain employs TRBV5-1 and TRBJ2-4, with D perhaps matching TRBD1 (5 bases). V gave up 0 bases and J gave up 6 bases, with 13 bases separating them. Germline V gene sequence: CDR1 SGHRS, CDR2 YFSETQ. The CDR3 is made up of 15 amino acids. The CDR3: CASSLEGATANIQYF. The CDR3 DNA reads as TGCGCCAGCAGCTTGGAAGGTGCGACAGCAAACATTCAGTACTTC.

The rearrangement uses TRBV2 and TRBJ1-1, with TRBD1 matching 7 bases. The CDR3 is 12 amino acids. V trimming: 9 bases; J trimming: 1 base; junction bases outside the gene matches: 2. In germline, CDR1 is SNHLY, CDR2 FYNNEI. The CDR3 region has the DNA TGTGCCAGGAACAGGGGGAACACTGAAGCTTTCTTT. As protein: CARNRGNTEAFF.

The V gene is TRBV6-6, the J gene TRBJ1-3, with D uncertain. V gave up 4 bases and J gave up 2 bases, with 6 bases separating them. CDR3 size: 13 residues. Germline V lookup: CDR1 MNHNY, CDR2 SVGAGI (reference sequence). CDR3 sequence (DNA): TGTGCCAGCAGTTCGGGGACTGGAAACACCATATATTTT. Encoded protein: CASSSGTGNTIYF.

This clone has only a few counts. The V and J genes are TRBV9 and TRBJ2-1; 13 nucleotides match TRBD2. Germline CDR1 is SGDLS and CDR2 is YYNGEE. The CDR3 consists of 15 residues. The ends lost 2 bases at V and 7 bases at J; junction bases unmatched: 3. DNA for the CDR3: TGTGCCAGCAGCGTTACTAGCGGGGGGGCAAATGAGCAGTTCTTC. Amino acids: CASSVTSGGANEQFF.

This clone was seen more than once but under ten times. The gene calls are TRBV6-1 and TRBJ2-2; 8 positions match TRBD2. J gave up 6 bases and V 1 base, and 7 bases lay outside the gene matches. The CDR3 contains 16 residues. Germline loops: CDR1 MNHNS, CDR2 SASEGT. The CDR3 nucleotides are TGTGCCAGCAGTGAAGGCCTTGGCGGGGGGCCCGGGGAGCTGTTTTTT. This codes for CASSEGLGGGPGELFF.

The chain links TRBV7-9 to TRBJ1-6; 9 nucleotides align to TRBD1. Germline-derived CDR1 and CDR2 are SEHNR and FQNEAQ (reference sequence). With 0 bases clipped from V and 3 bases from J, the junction kept 3 bases outside the gene matches. The length of the CDR3 is 17 residues. CDR3 sequence (DNA): TGTGCCAGCAGCTTAGCCCCGGGACAGGGCTATAATTCACCCCTCCACTTT. Translated, it gives CASSLAPGQGYNSPLHF. Variable domain in full (rest from reference TRBV7-9 and TRBJ1-6): DTGVSQNPRHKITKRGQNVTFRCDPISEHNRLYWYRQTLGQGPEFLTYFQNEAQLEKSRLLSDRFSAERPKGSFSTLEIQRTEQGDSAMYLCASSLAPGQGYNSPLHFGNGTRLTVT.

The V and J genes are TRBV9 and TRBJ1-2; maybe TRBD1 (5 bases). Trimming shortened V by 3 bases and J by 4 bases, and 10 bases separated the two germline ends. This CDR3 has 13 amino acids. The germline V gene has CDR1 SGDLS and CDR2 YYNGEE. CDR3 region: CASSETGAYGYTF. Written as DNA, the CDR3 is TGTGCCAGCAGCGAAACAGGTGCCTATGGCTACACCTTC.

This sequence joins TRBV19 and TRBJ2-7, with a possible D match to TRBD1 (5 bases). The CDR3 runs to 14 residues. Per the germline V gene, CDR1 is LNHDA and CDR2 is SQIVND (reference sequence). Deletions cut 3 bases from V and 3 bases from J, with 12 bases between. The DNA of the CDR3 is TGTGCCAGTAGTATTTACCCAGGGCGCTACGAGCAGTACTTC. Encoded protein: CASSIYPGRYEQYF. Variable domain in full (rest from reference TRBV19 and TRBJ2-7): DGGITQSPKYLFRKEGQNVTLSCEQNLNHDAMYWYRQDPGQGLRLIYYSQIVNDFQKGDIAEGYSVSREKKESFPLTVTSAQKNPTAFYLCASSIYPGRYEQYFGPGTRLTVT.

The chain couples TRBV19 to TRBJ2-2; D gene unclear. Trimming stripped 7 bases from V and 5 bases from J, with 5 bases between. The CDR3 is 11 amino acids. Looked up from germline, CDR1 is LNHDA and CDR2 is SQIVND (reference sequence). As DNA, the CDR3 is TGTGCCAGTATATTTACCGGGGAGCTGTTTTTT. As protein: CASIFTGELFF.

This clone was seen a handful of times. This rearrangement joins TRBV7-9 to TRBJ2-1; 7 bases are a match to TRBD1. Unmatched junction bases numbered 5, after V lost 6 bases and J lost 6 bases. This CDR3 region has 13 residues. Germline loops: CDR1 SEHNR, CDR2 FQNEAQ (reference sequence). CDR3 coding DNA: TGTGCCAGCAGGACAGGGTTGGGCAATGAGCAGTTCTTC. Residues: CASRTGLGNEQFF.

The chain is built from TRBV29-1 and TRBJ1-2; 8 bases match TRBD1. The germline V gene encodes CDR1 SQVTM and CDR2 ANQGSEA. This CDR3 is built from 14 residues. V trimming: 0 bases; J trimming: 5 bases; junction bases outside the gene matches: 5. The CDR3 nucleotides read TGCAGCGTTGAAGATTACAGGGGGGGATATGGCTACACCTTC. It translates to CSVEDYRGGYGYTF.

The chain is built from TRBV28 and TRBJ1-4; tentatively, D is TRBD1 (6 bases). Germline V gives CDR1 MDHEN, CDR2 SYDVKM. Trimming cost V 5 bases and J 5 bases, with 15 bases left between them. The CDR3 length is 15 residues. CDR3 region: CASSVPQGLNEKLFF. In DNA, the CDR3 is TGTGCCAGCAGTGTTCCCCAGGGGCTAAATGAAAAACTGTTTTTT. The variable domain in full, completed from reference TRBV28 and TRBJ1-4, reads DVKVTQSSRYLVKRTGEKVFLECVQDMDHENMFWYRQDPGLGLRLIYFSYDVKMKEKGDIPEGYSVSREKKERFSLILESASTNQTSMYLCASSVPQGLNEKLFFGSGTQLSVL.

J is TRBJ1-1 and V is TRBV18; TRBD1 matches 7 bases. Per germline, CDR1 KGHSH and CDR2 LQKENI. V shed 5 bases and J 0 bases; nucleotides not matched to a gene: 12. The CDR3 extends over 17 amino acids. CDR3 DNA sequence: TGTGCCAGCTCATCGCCGGGACAGAAATTAATGAACACTGAAGCTTTCTTT. This codes for CASSSPGQKLMNTEAFF.

This sequence joins TRBV27 and TRBJ2-1, with D perhaps matching TRBD1 (5 bases). V dropped 8 bases and J dropped 0 bases, with 17 bases sitting between them. CDR3 length: 16 amino acids. Per germline, CDR1 MNHEY and CDR2 SMNVEV (reference sequence). The CDR3 region has the DNA TGTGCCAGCCGTTCAAGGGGCCGGAGCTCCTACAATGAGCAGTTCTTC. Translated: CASRSRGRSSYNEQFF.

The chain uses TRBV30 and TRBJ1-2, with D uncertain. The V gene's germline CDR1 is GTSNPN and CDR2 SVGIG (reference sequence). This CDR3 is built from 15 residues. Trimming stripped 0 bases from V and 4 bases from J, with 15 bases between. Here the CDR3 reads CAWSVRNTQIYGYTF. Here the CDR3 DNA reads TGTGCCTGGAGTGTACGCAACACGCAGATCTATGGCTACACCTTC.

J is TRBJ1-1 and V is TRBV10-3; D is unclear. Trimming cost V 3 bases and J 4 bases, with 21 bases left between them. This CDR3 has 17 amino acids. The germline V gene has CDR1 ENHRY and CDR2 SYGVKD. The CDR3 nucleotides read TGTGCCATCAGTGACCCTGAACGGTTGGCATCGGGCACTGAAGCTTTCTTT. Amino acids: CAISDPERLASGTEAFF.

The DNA of the CDR3 is TGCGCCAGCAGCTTGGTAGGACAGATAAACACCGGGGAGCTGTTTTTT. Protein sequence: CASSLVGQINTGELFF. This chain connects TRBV5-1 to TRBJ2-2; TRBD1 is a possible D gene (6 bases). Trimming took off 0 bases at V and 2 bases at J, with 11 bases between the two ends. There are 16 residues in the CDR3. CDR1 and CDR2 from the germline V gene are SGHRS and YFSETQ.

CDR3 nucleotide sequence: TGCGCCAGGCGGGGGAAACAAGAGACCCAGTACTTC. Translating gives CARRGKQETQYF. The gene calls are TRBV23-1 and TRBJ2-5, with TRBD2 identical over 7 bases. TRBV23-1 is noted as an ORF with a role that remains uncertain. The CDR3 runs to 12 residues. J gave up 2 bases and V 9 bases, and 3 bases lay outside the gene matches.